A single sample is the source of the 27 T cell receptor beta chains below, sequenced in a study of a mutant IDH1 vaccine in newly diagnosed glioma. These TCRs are of unknown antigen specificity. Time point denoted: week 11, during vaccination. Topical imiquimod was applied with each vaccine dose, which held 300 ug of mutant IDH1 20-mer peptide. TCRdb keeps only in-frame clones here, not all; method: immunoSEQ multiplex PCR. The sample holds around 30,000 clones, nearly 90% seen once. This specimen consisted of PBMCs, obtained from a glioma patient whose treatment included an IDH1 peptide vaccine. The receptors shown here come from a man aged 18 to 35 with glioma.

The chain is built from TRBV7-9 and TRBJ1-1; the D is unclear. V shed 1 base and J shed 5 bases, with 2 bases lying between them. The CDR3 length is 11 residues. Germline V lookup: CDR1 SEHNR, CDR2 FQNEAQ (reference sequence). The CDR3 region is CASSLGTEAFF. The CDR3 region has the DNA TGTGCCAGCAGCTTAGGGACTGAAGCTTTCTTT. Drawing the rest from reference TRBV7-9 and TRBJ1-1, the complete variable domain is DTGVSQNPRHKITKRGQNVTFRCDPISEHNRLYWYRQTLGQGPEFLTYFQNEAQLEKSRLLSDRFSAERPKGSFSTLEIQRTEQGDSAMYLCASSLGTEAFFGQGTRLTVV.

The chain uses TRBV5-1 and TRBJ1-2; a possible D gene is TRBD1 (6 bases). V lost 4 bases and J lost 5, with 18 bases in between. CDR3 length: 15 amino acids. Germline lookup yields CDR1 SGHRS and CDR2 YFSETQ. The CDR3 nucleotides are TGCGCCAGCAGCGCGAGCAGGGGAGGGGGATATGGCTACACCTTC. It is translated as CASSASRGGGYGYTF.

This clone was recorded a few times. The chain has TRBV7-2 and TRBJ1-3; D perhaps matches TRBD1 (6 bases). Trimming removed 5 bases at V and 0 bases at J, with 11 bases between. The CDR3 runs to 15 residues. The germline gives CDR1 SGHTA, CDR2 FQGNSA. The CDR3 is CASSPLDSSGNTIYF. The CDR3 region has the DNA TGTGCCAGCAGCCCCCTGGACAGCTCTGGAAACACCATATATTTT.

The chain recombines TRBV7-9 with TRBJ2-1; TRBD2 agrees at 9 bases. The junction had 10 bases not matched to a gene; V was cut back by 5 bases and J by 5 bases. CDR3 length: 16 residues. CDR1 is SEHNR and CDR2 is FQNEAQ in the germline V gene (reference sequence). The CDR3 nucleotides read TGTGCCAGCAGCCCTACGTCACGACTAGCGGACAATGAGCAGTTCTTC. Protein sequence: CASSPTSRLADNEQFF. Full variable domain (missing parts from reference TRBV7-9 and TRBJ2-1): DTGVSQNPRHKITKRGQNVTFRCDPISEHNRLYWYRQTLGQGPEFLTYFQNEAQLEKSRLLSDRFSAERPKGSFSTLEIQRTEQGDSAMYLCASSPTSRLADNEQFFGPGTRLTVL.

The CDR3 loop is CASSLAWLAGAQETQYF. Written as DNA, the CDR3 is TGTGCCAGCAGCTTGGCCTGGCTAGCGGGAGCTCAAGAGACCCAGTACTTC. This chain connects TRBV5-6 to TRBJ2-5; 10 positions agree with TRBD2. The CDR3 consists of 17 residues. CDR1 is SGHDT, CDR2 YYEEEE, per germline. V dropped 0 bases and J dropped 2; count of bases not matched to a gene: 7.

V and J are TRBV30 and TRBJ2-2; D may match TRBD1 or TRBD2 (5 bases each). The CDR3 extends over 13 amino acids. Deletions cut 4 bases from V and 5 bases from J, with 11 bases between. The germline CDR1 and CDR2 sequences are GTSNPN and SVGIG (reference sequence). The CDR3 nucleotides are TGTGCCTGGACGTTTGGGGGAACCGGGGAGCTGTTTTTT. It specifies CAWTFGGTGELFF.

This clone is medium-sized (0.01 to 0.1%) in the sample. Sequence at one end of the junction differs from germline and may be a read error. The chain carries TRBV5-4 and TRBJ2-5; D is unresolved. CDR3 length: 13 amino acids. Looked up from germline, CDR1 is SGHNT and CDR2 is YYREEE (reference sequence). CDR3 DNA: TGTGCCAGCACCTTGTTTGGCCAAGAGACCCAGTACTTC. It encodes CASTLFGQETQYF.

The chain uses TRBV9 and TRBJ1-3; a weak D match, TRBD1 (5 bases). The CDR3 extends over 14 amino acids. Trimming removed 0 bases at V and 4 bases at J, with 8 bases between. From germline, CDR1 is SGDLS and CDR2 YYNGEE. CDR3 in amino acids: CASSVAGLGNTIYF. DNA for the CDR3: TGTGCCAGCAGCGTAGCAGGGCTCGGAAACACCATATATTTT.

The chain combines TRBV7-8 with TRBJ2-2; D possibly corresponds to TRBD2 (5 bases). The V gene lost 5 bases and the J gene lost 8 bases, with 15 bases spanning the gap. CDR1 SGHVS and CDR2 FQNEAQ come from the germline V gene. CDR3 size: 14 residues. The CDR3 spells CASSPLLVAGELFF. The CDR3 DNA follows: TGTGCCAGCAGCCCGTTACTAGTTGCTGGGGAGCTGTTTTTT.

Worth noting for this clone: Distinct nucleotide sequences in the sample also encode this CDR3. V gene TRBV4-3 combines with J gene TRBJ1-5, with TRBD1 matching 10 bases. This CDR3 region has 15 residues. The ends lost 4 bases at V and 4 bases at J; junction bases unmatched: 4. Germline values: CDR1 LGHNA, CDR2 YSLEER. The CDR3 sequence is CASSPDRGPNQPQHF. For the CDR3, the DNA is TGCGCCAGCAGCCCAGACAGGGGGCCAAATCAGCCCCAGCATTTT.

This clone is a singleton in its sample. The CDR3 nucleotides are TGTGCCAGCAGCTTAGCAGAGGCTAATGAAAAACTGTTTTTT. Its translation is CASSLAEANEKLFF. This chain connects TRBV7-9 to TRBJ1-4, with D uncertain. The ends were cut back, 0 bases at V and 3 bases at J, with 5 bases in the middle. The CDR3 consists of 14 residues. Germline loops: CDR1 SEHNR, CDR2 FQNEAQ (reference sequence).

The chain combines TRBV14 with TRBJ2-2, with 10 bases matching TRBD2. Germline lookup yields CDR1 SGHDN and CDR2 FVKESK. V was clipped by 4 bases and J by 11 bases; unmatched bases: 7. CDR3 length: 14 amino acids. The CDR3 loop reads CASSPGLASRELFF. The CDR3, as DNA: TGTGCCAGCAGCCCGGGACTAGCGAGTCGAGAGCTGTTTTTT.

The chain uses TRBV15 and TRBJ1-6; 7 bases map to TRBD1. V dropped 1 base and J dropped 9; count of bases not matched to a gene: 3. Germline CDR1 reads LNHNV; CDR2 reads YYDKDF (reference sequence). The CDR3 length is 14 residues. The CDR3, as DNA: TGTGCCACCAGCAGAGCTCAGGGGGGTTCACCCCTCCACTTT. Encoded protein: CATSRAQGGSPLHF. Full variable domain (rest looked up from reference TRBV15 and TRBJ1-6): DAMVIQNPRYQVTQFGKPVTLSCSQTLNHNVMYWYQQKSSQAPKLLFHYYDKDFNNEADTPDNFQSRRPNTSFCFLDIRSPGLGDTAMYLCATSRAQGGSPLHFGNGTRLTVT.

This chain joins TRBV6-5 and TRBJ1-3, with D perhaps TRBD1 (5 bases). Germline V gene lookup returns CDR1 MNHEY and CDR2 SVGAGI. Trimming took 6 bases from V and 0 from J, leaving 12 bases between them. The CDR3 runs to 15 residues. Here the CDR3 reads CASSWDESSGNTIYF. CDR3 DNA sequence: TGTGCCAGCAGCTGGGACGAAAGCTCTGGAAACACCATATATTTT.

The chain employs TRBV5-1 and TRBJ2-5, with D unresolved. CDR1 and CDR2 from the germline V gene are SGHRS and YFSETQ. This CDR3 is 16 amino acids long. V lost 0 bases and J 3 bases, leaving 15 bases between the germline ends. The CDR3 region is CASSLAVVGMKETQYF. The DNA for the CDR3 is TGCGCCAGCAGCTTGGCGGTGGTTGGAATGAAAGAGACCCAGTACTTC. The full variable domain, rest sourced from reference TRBV5-1 and TRBJ2-5, is KAGVTQTPRYLIKTRGQQVTLSCSPISGHRSVSWYQQTPGQGLQFLFEYFSETQRNKGNFPGRFSGRQFSNSRSEMNVSTLELGDSALYLCASSLAVVGMKETQYFGPGTRLLVL.

This rearrangement joins TRBV30 to TRBJ1-2, with TRBD1 matching 9 bases. V lost 5 bases, J lost 5 bases, and 6 bases stayed unmatched. In germline, CDR1 is GTSNPN, CDR2 SVGIG (reference sequence). CDR3 size: 13 residues. The CDR3 coding sequence is TGTGCCTGGGGGACAGGGCGAACGTATGGCTACACCTTC. This encodes CAWGTGRTYGYTF.

This clone occurred once. This rearrangement joins TRBV5-5 to TRBJ1-1; weak D call: TRBD1 (5 bases). The CDR3 consists of 15 residues. Trimming shortened V by 0 bases and J by 4 bases, and 13 bases separated the two germline ends. CDR1 SGHKS and CDR2 YYEKEE come from the germline V gene (reference sequence). The CDR3 DNA reads as TGTGCCAGCAGCTTGGGGTTGGGGCCGGGCACTGAAGCTTTCTTT. It translates to CASSLGLGPGTEAFF.

The chain is built from TRBV4-2 and TRBJ2-1; no clear D. V was clipped by 4 bases and J by 7 bases, with 8 bases between them. Germline V gene sequence: CDR1 LGHNA, CDR2 YNFKEQ. The CDR3 is made up of 12 amino acids. The CDR3 DNA sequence: TGTGCCAGCAGCCCCGGTGATAATGAGCAGTTCTTC. Protein: CASSPGDNEQFF.

The genes are TRBV5-5 and TRBJ2-7; D call uncertain. The V gene's germline CDR1 is SGHKS and CDR2 YYEKEE (reference sequence). The V end was cut by 4 bases, the J end by 0 bases, with 5 bases between. This CDR3 is built from 12 residues. The CDR3 DNA sequence: TGTGCCAGCAGCCCCCGCTCCTACGAGCAGTACTTC. Its translation is CASSPRSYEQYF.

The chain combines TRBV10-3 with TRBJ1-1; no firm D call. The V end was cut by 0 bases, the J end by 5 bases, with 25 bases between. The CDR3 has 19 residues. Germline CDR1 and CDR2: ENHRY and SYGVKD. For the CDR3, the DNA is TGTGCCATCAGTGAGTCGATCATTTCTGAAAGGCCTCTTGAAACTGAAGCTTTCTTT. Residues: CAISESIISERPLETEAFF.

V usage is TRBV7-9 and J usage is TRBJ1-2; D might be TRBD1 (6 bases). This CDR3 contains 13 residues. Germline CDR1 SEHNR, CDR2 FQNEAQ (reference sequence). Trimming shortened V by 4 bases and J by 4 bases, and 10 bases separated the two germline ends. CDR3 sequence (DNA): TGTGCCAGCAGCTCCACAGGGATCTATGGCTACACCTTC. Amino acids: CASSSTGIYGYTF.

The chain carries TRBV19 and TRBJ1-2, with TRBD1 as a possible D gene (5 bases). V was shortened by 5 bases and J by 5 bases, with 21 bases between the two germline ends. There are 16 residues in the CDR3. Germline assignment: CDR1 LNHDA and CDR2 SQIVND (reference sequence). The CDR3, as DNA: TGTGCCAGTAGTTTCAGGGCATCCGCCGATTATTATGGCTACACCTTC. As protein: CASSFRASADYYGYTF.

This chain connects TRBV7-6 to TRBJ2-2, with D unresolved. V gave up 2 bases and J gave up 7 bases, with 8 bases separating them. Germline V CDR1 and CDR2: SGHVS, FNYEAQ. The CDR3 has 13 residues. This CDR3 reads CASSLNPHGELFF. The CDR3 nucleotides read TGTGCCAGCAGCTTAAACCCTCACGGGGAGCTGTTTTTT.

The chain carries TRBV6-5 and TRBJ2-5; D perhaps matches TRBD1 (5 bases). The CDR3 consists of 13 residues. V lost 10 bases to trimming and J lost 0 bases, with 12 bases between them. Germline V CDR1 and CDR2: MNHEY, SVGAGI. CDR3 loop: CATRRGYQETQYF. CDR3 sequence (DNA): TGTGCCACCCGAAGGGGTTACCAAGAGACCCAGTACTTC.

This chain uses TRBV5-1 with TRBJ1-1; 7 nucleotides match TRBD1. The V and J ends lost 7 bases and 1 base, in that order; junction bases with no gene match: 4. Looked up from germline, CDR1 is SGHRS and CDR2 is YFSETQ. The CDR3 length is 13 residues. In DNA, the CDR3 is TGCGCCAGCGGACAGGAGCCGAACACTGAAGCTTTCTTT. It specifies CASGQEPNTEAFF.

V usage is TRBV25-1 and J usage is TRBJ2-3; D is unresolved. The CDR3 is 12 amino acids. The germline CDR1 and CDR2 sequences are MGHDK and SYGVNS. With 4 bases removed from V and 4 bases from J, the gap between germline ends came to 6 bases. CDR3 bases: TGTGCCAGCAGTGCGACTCCAGATACGCAGTATTTT. This sequence encodes CASSATPDTQYF.

The chain couples TRBV15 to TRBJ2-1; possible D gene TRBD2, 5 bases. The CDR3 has 19 residues. Trimming removed 0 bases at V and 0 bases at J, with 18 bases between. In germline, CDR1 is LNHNV, CDR2 YYDKDF (reference sequence). CDR3 nucleotides: TGTGCCACCAGCAGAGATACCCCTGGAGGCCCTAGCTCCTACAATGAGCAGTTCTTC. Its protein is CATSRDTPGGPSSYNEQFF.